The sample holds a few counts of the clone carrying this T cell receptor beta chain. Healthy individuals of Caucasian origin from Russia, aged roughly 6 to 90, served as donors. It was with a sample-barcoded 5' primer and a J-beta primer mix that a second PCR of roughly 6 to 12 cycles was run. TCRdb reprocessed the 5' RACE reads via MiXCR and lists one record per CDR3 protein. This table holds 750,000 or so distinct CDR3 sequences, just under 25% found once. Trimming took 5 bases from V and 5 from J, leaving 19 bases between them. From germline, CDR1 is LNHDA and CDR2 SQIVND (reference sequence). CDR3 length: 16 residues. These data originate in a study of blood T cells in healthy people across ages. The data were also submitted as part of a second study, on T cells of mothers and their children. From that second work: It was through the M1S primer of the second PCR that sample barcodes and 2-4 random nucleotides were added.

This sequence was found in a boy aged 5-17 years in good health. The rearrangement joins TRBV19 to TRBJ2-1, with D hard to call. Sequenced material: blood. CDR3 residues: CASSGYRAIGDNEQFF. DNA of the CDR3: TGTGCCAGTAGTGGGTATAGGGCGATTGGCGACAATGAGCAGTTCTTC.